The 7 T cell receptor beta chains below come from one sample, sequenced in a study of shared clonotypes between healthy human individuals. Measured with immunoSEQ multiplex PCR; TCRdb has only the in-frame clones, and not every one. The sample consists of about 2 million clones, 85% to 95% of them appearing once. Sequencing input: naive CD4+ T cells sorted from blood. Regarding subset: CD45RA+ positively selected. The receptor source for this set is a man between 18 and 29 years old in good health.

In DNA, the CDR3 is TGTGCCAGCAGCTTAGCTGTACTAAAAGAGACCCAGTACTTC. Translated: CASSLAVLKETQYF. V is TRBV7-9 and J is TRBJ2-5; D unclear. Germline V gene data show CDR1 as SEHNR and CDR2 as FQNEAQ (reference sequence). The ends were cut back, 0 bases at V and 3 bases at J, with 8 bases in the middle. The CDR3 is 14 amino acids.

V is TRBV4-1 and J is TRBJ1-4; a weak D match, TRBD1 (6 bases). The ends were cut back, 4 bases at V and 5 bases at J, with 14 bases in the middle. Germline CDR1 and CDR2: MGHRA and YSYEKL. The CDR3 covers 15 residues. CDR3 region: CASSPMDSHNEKLFF. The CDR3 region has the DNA TGCGCCAGCAGCCCGATGGACAGTCACAATGAAAAACTGTTTTTT.

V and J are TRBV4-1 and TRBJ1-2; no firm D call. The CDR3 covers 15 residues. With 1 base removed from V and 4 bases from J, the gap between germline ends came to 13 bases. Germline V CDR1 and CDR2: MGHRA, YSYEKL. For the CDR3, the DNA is TGCGCCAGCAGCCAAGCGGAGGGTCCAGTCTATGGCTACACCTTC. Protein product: CASSQAEGPVYGYTF.

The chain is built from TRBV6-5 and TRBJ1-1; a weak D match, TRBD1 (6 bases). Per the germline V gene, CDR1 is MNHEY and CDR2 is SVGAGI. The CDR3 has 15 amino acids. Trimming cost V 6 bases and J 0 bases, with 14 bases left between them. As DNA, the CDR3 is TGTGCCAGCAGCTCTCACGACAGGTTGAACACTGAAGCTTTCTTT. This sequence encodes CASSSHDRLNTEAFF.

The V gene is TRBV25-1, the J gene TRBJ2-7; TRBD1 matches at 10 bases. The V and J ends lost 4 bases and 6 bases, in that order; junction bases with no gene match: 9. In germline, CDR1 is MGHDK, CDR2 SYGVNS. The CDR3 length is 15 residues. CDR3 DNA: TGTGCCAGCAGTGCCGCCGGGACAGGGGTTTCCGAGCAGTACTTC. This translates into CASSAAGTGVSEQYF.

CDR3 sequence reads: CASSVTGRANYGYTF. The CDR3 nucleotides are TGTGCCAGCAGTGTCACAGGGCGAGCTAACTATGGCTACACCTTC. This chain connects TRBV6-5 to TRBJ1-2, with a possible D match to TRBD1 (6 bases). Germline CDR1 reads MNHEY; CDR2 reads SVGAGI. This CDR3 has 15 amino acids. Trimming shortened V by 5 bases and J by 0 bases, and 13 bases separated the two germline ends.

CDR3 sequence reads: CASSHPGTASYEQYF. CDR3 nucleotides: TGCGCCAGCAGCCATCCCGGGACAGCCTCCTACGAGCAGTACTTC. V usage is TRBV4-1 and J usage is TRBJ2-7; TRBD1 matches at 7 bases. The V segment lost 3 bases and the J segment 0 bases; nucleotides outside the gene matches: 5. CDR1 is MGHRA and CDR2 is YSYEKL in the germline V gene. The CDR3 loop spans 15 amino acids.